This T cell receptor beta chain was recorded in a study of T cell responses to AZD1222 COVID-19 vaccine. Across the study: It was second doses at about 4 or about 12 weeks that were pooled.

Method: immunoSEQ multiplex PCR; TCRdb's copy keeps in-frame clones and lacks some. This repertoire shows 56,000 or so clones, approximately 85% found once; its top ten account for more than 13%. V was cut by 6 bases and J by 3 bases, with 11 bases left in between. Germline CDR1 SNHLY, CDR2 FYNNEI. CDR3 length: 14 residues. The specimen was peripheral blood, collected on day 0 of AZD1222 vaccination. The chain combines TRBV2 with TRBJ2-2; D is perhaps TRBD1 (6 bases). This receptor was obtained from an adult in good health. The CDR3 region has the DNA TGTGCCAGCAGAACTTACAGGGACACCGGGGAGCTGTTTTTT. It specifies CASRTYRDTGELFF.